These T cell receptor beta chains were read from a single sample in a study of blood T cells in healthy people across ages. TCRdb used MiXCR to reprocess the 5' RACE reads, holding one entry per CDR3 protein. The table shows about 1,600,000 distinct CDR3 sequences, with approximately 38% occurring only once. The specimen was blood. These receptors all come from a woman under 30 in good health. CDR3s include the opening cysteine and the closing phenylalanine or tryptophan. A D gene is named only where the DNA matches it firmly. Size is omitted from some rows. Given values are once, few, many or a class for expanded clones.

TRBJ1-1 TRBV28 - - CASSLMQGEWDTEAFF TGTGCCAGCAGTTTAATGCAGGGAGAGTGGGACACTGAAGCTTTCTTT
TRBJ2-2 TRBV12-3/TRBV12-4 - - CASSFQGFAGELFF TGTGCCAGCTCTTTCCAGGGGTTCGCCGGGGAGCTGTTTTTT
TRBJ1-4 TRBV27 - - CASSPRGGGGGYNEKLFF TGTGCCAGCAGTCCCCGGGGAGGGGGGGGAGGCTATAATGAAAAACTGTTTTTT
TRBJ2-1 TRBV20-1 TRBD2 many CSASEGLRVERNEQFF TGCAGTGCTAGTGAGGGACTAAGGGTCGAGAGGAATGAGCAGTTCTTC
TRBJ1-1 TRBV12-3/TRBV12-4 TRBD1 - CASSRTGQSNTEAFF TGTGCCAGCAGTAGGACAGGGCAATCGAACACTGAAGCTTTCTTT
TRBJ2-5 TRBV9 TRBD1 - CASSSPGTEKYF TGTGCCAGCAGCTCGCCAGGGACAGAGAAGTACTTC
TRBJ1-2 TRBV20-1 - - CSAESDRVYGYTF TGCAGTGCCGAATCGGACAGAGTATATGGCTACACCTTC
TRBJ2-3 TRBV27 - few CASSFSRASPSTDTQYF TGTGCCAGCAGTTTTTCAAGAGCGAGCCCTAGCACAGATACGCAGTATTTT
TRBJ2-1 TRBV20-1 - - CSATTYNEQFF TGCAGTGCTACTACGTACAATGAGCAGTTCTTC
TRBJ2-7 TRBV7-2 - - CASSLRPGSITNEQYF TGTGCCAGCAGCTTACGCCCGGGCAGCATAACGAATGAGCAGTACTTC
TRBJ2-3 TRBV5-4 - few CASNFMGRSTDTQYF TGTGCCAGCAACTTCATGGGTAGGAGCACAGATACGCAGTATTTT
TRBJ2-5 TRBV14 - - CASSQGRGSNLRETQYF TGTGCCAGCAGCCAAGGACGGGGGAGTAACCTCAGGGAGACCCAGTACTTC
TRBJ1-6 TRBV28 TRBD1 - CASSQDRTGHNSPLHF TGTGCCAGCAGCCAAGATCGGACAGGGCATAATTCACCCCTCCACTTT
TRBJ2-3 TRBV5-1 TRBD1 - CASRTGPNTDTQYF TGCGCCAGCAGGACAGGGCCTAACACAGATACGCAGTATTTT
TRBJ1-2 TRBV6-1 - - CASSEAVGGNYGYTF TGTGCCAGCAGTGAAGCCGTGGGGGGTAACTATGGCTACACCTTC
TRBJ2-3 TRBV5-1 TRBD2 - CASSLLADFLGTQYF TGCGCCAGCAGCTTGCTAGCGGACTTTTTGGGTACGCAGTATTTT
TRBJ2-1 TRBV20-1 TRBD2 few CSGGLAANSYNEQFF TGCAGTGGGGGACTAGCGGCGAACTCCTACAATGAGCAGTTCTTC
TRBJ2-1 TRBV20-1 TRBD2 - CSARGLAGAEQFF TGCAGTGCTAGGGGGCTAGCGGGGGCCGAGCAGTTCTTC
TRBJ2-5 TRBV20-1 TRBD2 - CSADSGLVQETQYF TGCAGTGCTGATTCGGGACTAGTACAAGAGACCCAGTACTTC
TRBJ2-7 TRBV5-5 TRBD2 few CASSSLIAGEDEQYF TGTGCCAGCAGCTCCCTAATAGCGGGGGAGGACGAGCAGTACTTC
TRBJ2-7 TRBV3-1 - few CASSQGLLAYEQYF TGTGCCAGCAGCCAAGGACTCCTAGCCTACGAGCAGTACTTC
TRBJ2-1 TRBV10-3 - - CAISELTGPNEQFF TGTGCCATCAGTGAGTTGACCGGGCCCAATGAGCAGTTCTTC
TRBJ1-5 TRBV6-5 - - CASSYSTGNQPQHF TGTGCCAGCAGTTACTCCACAGGCAATCAGCCCCAGCATTTT
TRBJ2-7 TRBV3-1 - - CASSQGPGEWYEQYF TGTGCCAGCAGCCAAGGGCCAGGGGAGTGGTACGAGCAGTACTTC
TRBJ2-7 TRBV5-1 - - CASSPGAASSYNEQYF TGCGCCAGCAGCCCCGGGGCTGCAAGCTCCTACAATGAGCAGTACTTC
TRBJ1-4 TRBV20-1 - - CSAPSRGNEKLFF TGCAGTGCCCCCTCTCGAGGGAATGAAAAACTGTTTTTT
TRBJ2-1 TRBV12-3/TRBV12-4 - - CASRLLGYEQFF TGTGCCAGCAGGCTACTAGGCTATGAGCAGTTCTTC
TRBJ2-1 TRBV20-1 TRBD2 few CSARDPSGRGEQFF TGCAGTGCTAGAGATCCTAGCGGGAGGGGCGAGCAGTTCTTC
TRBJ2-7 TRBV4-1 - few CASSHPGIEQYF TGCGCCAGCAGCCATCCGGGGATCGAGCAGTACTTC
TRBJ1-1 TRBV28 - - CASTSPRGGKTEAFF TGTGCCAGCACCTCACCGAGAGGGGGAAAAACTGAAGCTTTCTTT
TRBJ1-4 TRBV30 - - CAWSLPWVLDEKLFF TGTGCCTGGAGTCTACCTTGGGTTTTGGATGAAAAACTGTTTTTT
TRBJ2-1 TRBV25-1 - few CASSERTSSYNEQFF TGTGCCAGCAGTGAACGGACCTCCTCCTACAATGAGCAGTTCTTC
TRBJ2-3 TRBV2 - - CASSATVAQYF TGTGCCAGCAGTGCGACCGTGGCGCAGTATTTT
TRBJ1-2 TRBV5-1 - few CASSLGGIGDYGYTF TGCGCCAGCAGCTTGGGAGGGATCGGAGACTATGGCTACACCTTC
TRBJ2-1 TRBV18 TRBD2 - CASSPISGAYNEQFF TGTGCCAGCTCCCCCATTAGCGGGGCTTACAATGAGCAGTTCTTC
TRBJ2-5 TRBV10-3 - - CAISESQYQETQYF TGTGCCATCAGTGAGTCGCAGTACCAAGAGACCCAGTACTTC